This TCR beta chain appears in the sequencing data of a study of shared clonotypes between healthy human individuals. Study-level results: Rarefaction gave evidence that sorted-subset sequencing remained incomplete despite large depth.

Per the germline V gene, CDR1 is SNHLY and CDR2 is FYNNEI. This CDR3 spans 14 amino acids. Trimming removed 3 bases from V and 2 bases from J, with 10 bases in between. This clone has a single count. Its antigen is as yet unknown. At the deep level, the assay was run. Here immunoSEQ multiplex PCR was the method, and the copy in TCRdb shows in-frame clones only, minus some. The sample has millions of clones, roughly 95% seen once. The sequence came from a man between 18 and 35 years old in good health. Sequenced material: naive CD4+ T cells sorted from blood. Indicated subset: CD45RA+ positively selected. The J gene is TRBJ1-1, the V gene TRBV2; no clear D. CDR3 in amino acids: CASSDQRLNTEAFF. The DNA of the CDR3 is TGTGCCAGCAGTGATCAGAGATTAAACACTGAAGCTTTCTTT.